The clone carrying this TCR beta chain was counted at least ten times. MiXCR, run by TCRdb on the 5' RACE reads, gives a single entry per CDR3 protein. In the table there are around 26,000 distinct CDR3 sequences, 5.1% of which are singletons. This sample was included in a study of early T cells in non-severe SARS-CoV-2 infection. This CDR3 spans 13 amino acids. CDR1 is MNHNY, CDR2 SVGAGI, per germline (reference sequence). Unmatched junction bases numbered 4, after V lost 8 bases and J lost 3 bases. This receptor was identified in an adult who was a healthcare worker with PCR-confirmed SARS-CoV-2 infection or an uninfected control (not recorded which). The sample consisted of whole blood. The genes are TRBV6-6 and TRBJ1-5; 7 bases are a match to TRBD1. CDR3 sequence reads: CASHTGVNQPQHF. The CDR3 DNA reads TGTGCCAGCCACACAGGGGTCAATCAGCCCCAGCATTTT.